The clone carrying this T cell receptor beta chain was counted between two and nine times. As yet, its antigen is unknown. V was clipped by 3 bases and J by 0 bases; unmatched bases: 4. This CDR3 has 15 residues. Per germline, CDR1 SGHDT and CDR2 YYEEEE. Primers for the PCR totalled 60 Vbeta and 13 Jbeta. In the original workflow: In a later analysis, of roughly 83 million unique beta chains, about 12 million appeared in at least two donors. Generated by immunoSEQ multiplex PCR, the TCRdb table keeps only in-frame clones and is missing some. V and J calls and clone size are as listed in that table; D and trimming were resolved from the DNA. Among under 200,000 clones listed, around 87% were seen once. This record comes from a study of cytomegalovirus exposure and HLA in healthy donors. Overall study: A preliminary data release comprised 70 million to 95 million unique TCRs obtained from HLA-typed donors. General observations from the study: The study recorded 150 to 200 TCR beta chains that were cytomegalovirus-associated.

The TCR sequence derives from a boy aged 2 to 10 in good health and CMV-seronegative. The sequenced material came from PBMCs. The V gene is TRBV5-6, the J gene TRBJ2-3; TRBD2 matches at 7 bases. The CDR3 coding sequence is TGTGCCAGCAGCTGGGGACTACTGAGCACAGATACGCAGTATTTT. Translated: CASSWGLLSTDTQYF.